This TCR beta chain was captured by sequencing in a study of blood T cell repertoires in COVID-19. The data were produced by immunoSEQ multiplex PCR, yet TCRdb's version contains in-frame clones alone and is incomplete. Altogether about 100,000 clones are present, approximately 86% being singletons, with the ten largest covering roughly 4.6%. The V gene's germline CDR1 is DFQATT and CDR2 SNEGSKA (reference sequence). Trimming removed 3 bases from V and 3 bases from J; junction bases left unmatched: 6. The CDR3 is 15 residues long. The count of this clone is one. The sequence came from a human donor in a cohort sampled during active COVID-19. Sequencing used peripheral blood. This chain joins TRBV20-1 and TRBJ2-1; 9 bases agree with TRBD2. The CDR3 DNA reads as TGCAGTGCTAGTACGACTAGCGGAGTCTACAATGAGCAGTTCTTC. Translation: CSASTTSGVYNEQFF.